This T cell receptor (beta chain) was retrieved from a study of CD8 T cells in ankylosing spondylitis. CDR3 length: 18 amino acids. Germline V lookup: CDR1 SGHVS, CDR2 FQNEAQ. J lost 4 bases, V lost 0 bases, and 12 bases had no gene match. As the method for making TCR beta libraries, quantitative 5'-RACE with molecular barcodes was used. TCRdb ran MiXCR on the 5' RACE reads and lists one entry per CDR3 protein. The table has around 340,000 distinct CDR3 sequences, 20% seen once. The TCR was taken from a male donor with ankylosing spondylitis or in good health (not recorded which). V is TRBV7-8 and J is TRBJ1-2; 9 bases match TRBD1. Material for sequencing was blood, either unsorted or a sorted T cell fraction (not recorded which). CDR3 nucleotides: TGTGCCAGCAGCTTAGCCTTAGCACAGGGGGCCCCTCTCTATGGCTACACCTTC. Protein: CASSLALAQGAPLYGYTF.